This TCR beta chain was recovered during a study of T cells after posttransplantation cyclophosphamide. Germline lookup yields CDR1 MDHEN and CDR2 SYDVKM. Trimming removed 3 bases from V and 0 bases from J; junction bases left unmatched: 12. The CDR3 contains 19 residues. Study observations and caveats: After PTCy, TRB diversity resembled that of CNI/methotrexate controls.

Comment on this clone: Its antigen is undetermined.

Control samples came 1 year after myeloablative marrow transplants with methotrexate plus calcineurin inhibitor. Assay used: immunoSEQ multiplex PCR; TCRdb lists only in-frame clones, some missing. The profile shows around 16,000 clones, approximately 88% of them singletons. The sequence derives from a male patient in his late teens or twenties who received an allogeneic stem cell transplant from a related donor, was CMV-positive, and had no GVHD. Some T cells may be graft donor cells. This chain uses TRBV28 with TRBJ2-1, with 9 nucleotides matching TRBD1. The material was PBMCs, obtained 350 to 400 days after allogeneic stem cell transplant with calcineurin inhibitor and methotrexate. This CDR3 is CASSFHQTGGGFSYNEQFF. DNA of the CDR3: TGTGCCAGCAGTTTCCACCAAACAGGGGGCGGTTTCTCCTACAATGAGCAGTTCTTC.